This TCR beta chain was sequenced in a study of neurological immune-mediated disorders. The V segment lost 0 bases and the J segment 4 bases; nucleotides outside the gene matches: 2. Germline V gene lookup returns CDR1 KGHSH and CDR2 LQKENI. The CDR3 has 15 residues. TCRdb recomputed calls from the 5' RACE reads with MiXCR, one row per CDR3 protein. The sample holds roughly 66,000 distinct CDR3 sequences, roughly 4.8% seen once. The receptor comes from a woman aged 70 to 79 with multiple sclerosis. The source material was PBMCs. V gene TRBV18 combines with J gene TRBJ2-3, with 9 bases aligning to TRBD1. The CDR3 spells CASSPPGQGPDTQYF. CDR3 DNA: TGTGCCAGCTCACCACCGGGACAGGGTCCAGATACGCAGTATTTT.